This TCR beta chain comes out of a study of shared clonotypes between healthy human individuals. A remark on this clone: Its antigen is as yet unknown.

Measured with immunoSEQ multiplex PCR; TCRdb has only the in-frame clones, and not every one. The sample carries more than 2 million clones, about 95% recorded once. Whole-study results and caveats: Rarefaction gave evidence that sorted-subset sequencing remained incomplete despite large depth.

CDR1 is MNHNS and CDR2 is SASEGT in the germline V gene. V was cut by 7 bases and J by 8 bases, with 15 bases left in between. The CDR3 is made up of 13 amino acids. The chain couples TRBV6-1 to TRBJ2-1; D not certain. The source of this sequence is a man between 18 and 35 years old in good health. Sequencing was done on a sample of naive CD4+ T cells sorted from blood. Subset specified: CD45RA+ positively selected. The CDR3, as DNA: TGTGCCAGCAAAATAAAAATGGTAGATGAGCAGTTCTTC. Translation gives CASKIKMVDEQFF.